The clone carrying this T cell receptor beta chain has more than one count but fewer than ten. Its antigen remains unknown. The V end was cut by 3 bases, the J end by 2 bases, with 11 bases between. There are 15 residues in the CDR3. Germline V gene data show CDR1 as MNHNS and CDR2 as SASEGT. These data belong to a study of T cells after yellow fever vaccination. Looking at the study overall: SMART-Seq v4 Ultra Low Input prepared libraries from low-cell fractions.

Each CDR3 protein is one row after TCRdb ran MiXCR on the 5' RACE reads. The sample consists of approximately 600,000 distinct CDR3 sequences, more than 9% of them appearing once. Findings of the study overall: A weaker but faster secondary response was observed, peaking on day 5 versus 15.

This chain joins TRBV6-1 and TRBJ1-5, with D possibly TRBD1 on 5 matching bases. The specimen comprised PBMCs, sampled on the day of the yellow fever booster vaccination. The clonotype was recovered from a man in his thirties or forties who received the YFV17D yellow fever vaccine. The CDR3 loop reads CASSDLGVRNQPQHF. DNA for the CDR3: TGTGCCAGCAGTGATTTAGGGGTTCGCAATCAGCCCCAGCATTTT.